The clone carrying this T cell receptor (beta chain) has a handful of counts. Its antigen is unknown. The source of the sample is a study of T cells in Graves' hyperthyroidism and ophthalmopathy. About the study: Peripheral blood draws took place at initial diagnosis, ahead of any treatment.

PBMCs were derived from around 10 ml fresh peripheral blood. Authors of the study amplified TCR beta CDR3 regions from RNA transcripts. HTBI primers were the set used in a first-round RT-PCR of the TCR CDR3. TCRdb redid the calling of the multiplex PCR reads with MiXCR, one entry per CDR3 protein. The sample has approximately 530,000 distinct CDR3 sequences, 16% seen once. Study-wide points: Ophthalmopathy got predicted by the model a median approximately 6 months before its onset. Most thyroid clonotypes expanded above 0.001 appeared in blood too.

Sequences were obtained from blood. This TCR was sampled from a young woman with Graves' hyperthyroidism.

In nucleotides, the CDR3 is TGTGCCAGCTCACCAAGGGGGAAGGAGACCCAGTACTTC. Its translation is CASSPRGKETQYF. V usage is TRBV18 and J usage is TRBJ2-5, with D perhaps matching TRBD1 (6 bases). Germline V gene sequence: CDR1 KGHSH, CDR2 LQKENI. The CDR3 is 13 residues long. The V and J ends lost 2 bases and 5 bases respectively, with 9 bases between them.